This TCR beta chain was found in a study of cytomegalovirus exposure and HLA in healthy donors. With 60 Vbeta and 13 Jbeta primers, the PCR was carried out. Libraries were prepared by immunoSEQ multiplex PCR; TCRdb keeps only in-frame clonotypes and omits some of them. The sample has about 130,000 clones, around three quarters seen once. Germline lookup yields CDR1 SGDLS and CDR2 YYNGEE. V lost 0 bases to trimming and J lost 3 bases, with 13 bases between them. The CDR3 extends over 15 amino acids. What was sequenced was PBMCs. The source is a man aged 25-45 years in good health and CMV-seronegative. This chain joins TRBV9 and TRBJ2-7, with D hard to call. The CDR3 protein is CASSVDPSWSYEQYF. The CDR3 nucleotides read TGTGCCAGCAGCGTAGACCCCAGCTGGAGCTACGAGCAGTACTTC.